These 29 T cell receptor beta chains were all obtained from the same sample, sequenced in a study of blood T cells in healthy people across ages. With a J-beta primer mix and a sample-barcoded 5' primer, a second PCR ran about 6 to 11 cycles. Each CDR3 protein gets one entry after TCRdb re-called the 5' RACE reads with MiXCR. The top ten hold around 21% of the sample, which has under 950,000 distinct CDR3 sequences, 22% seen once. Input material: blood. The source of these receptors is a man in his sixties or seventies in good health.

This clonotype was counted a few times. This chain connects TRBV27 to TRBJ2-3; TRBD2 aligns across 14 bases. Germline lookup yields CDR1 MNHEY and CDR2 SMNVEV (reference sequence). The CDR3 sequence is 16 residues long. With 8 bases clipped from V and 3 bases from J, the junction kept 7 bases outside the gene matches. The CDR3 protein is CASGGLAGEATDTQYF. Here the CDR3 DNA reads TGTGCCAGCGGGGGACTAGCGGGAGAGGCGACAGATACGCAGTATTTT.

There are many counts of this clonotype. This chain's CDR3 is CASNGPEQPQHF. In nucleotides, the CDR3 is TGTGCCAGCAACGGACCCGAGCAGCCCCAGCATTTT. The chain joins TRBV6-6 to TRBJ1-5; no firm D call. V was clipped by 7 bases and J by 7 bases, with 11 bases between them. In germline, CDR1 is MNHNY, CDR2 SVGAGI (reference sequence). The length of the CDR3 is 12 residues.

The chain joins TRBV5-1 to TRBJ2-3; 9 nucleotides agree with TRBD2. V lost 1 base to trimming and J lost 3 bases; unmatched junction nucleotides: 6. The CDR3 is 16 residues long. The germline gives CDR1 SGHRS, CDR2 YFSETQ. This chain's CDR3 is CASSLRLAEYTDTQYF. The DNA for the CDR3 is TGCGCCAGCAGCTTGCGACTAGCGGAGTATACAGATACGCAGTATTTT.

This clonotype was seen ten or more times. The chain is built from TRBV7-7 and TRBJ2-5, with 11 bases identical to TRBD2. Looked up from germline, CDR1 is SSHAT and CDR2 is FNYEAQ (reference sequence). The CDR3 extends over 15 amino acids. J gave up 4 bases and V 5 bases, and 6 bases lay outside the gene matches. CDR3 DNA sequence: TGTGCCAGCAGCGGGACTAGCGGAGGGGGAGAGACCCAGTACTTC. Its protein product is CASSGTSGGGETQYF.

Only a few counts were recorded for this clonotype. V usage is TRBV14 and J usage is TRBJ1-2, with D hard to call. This CDR3 is built from 13 residues. Trimming left V 3 bases short and J 5 bases short, with 10 bases between. CDR1 and CDR2 (germline): SGHDN, FVKESK. CDR3 sequence reads: CASSHQTTYGYTF. For the CDR3, the DNA is TGTGCCAGCAGCCACCAGACGACGTATGGCTACACCTTC.

Ten or more counts support this clonotype. The chain combines TRBV6-6 with TRBJ1-3; D call uncertain. CDR3 length: 13 residues. CDR1 and CDR2 from the germline V gene are MNHNY and SVGAGI (reference sequence). V lost 8 bases and J lost 0, with 8 bases in between. The CDR3 nucleotides read TGTGCCAGCGGGGAGATCTCTGGAAACACCATATATTTT. Its translation is CASGEISGNTIYF.

The chain employs TRBV11-2 and TRBJ1-2; D uncertain. Trimming left V 0 bases short and J 8 bases short, with 7 bases between. Germline assignment: CDR1 SGHAT and CDR2 FQNNGV. The CDR3 extends over 12 amino acids. DNA of the CDR3: TGTGCCAGCAGCTTAGACGGGAGGGGCTACACCTTC. Its protein product is CASSLDGRGYTF.

The genes are TRBV29-1 and TRBJ2-3; 13 nucleotides match TRBD2. Germline lookup yields CDR1 SQVTM and CDR2 ANQGSEA. The ends lost 1 base at V and 2 bases at J; junction bases unmatched: 9. CDR3 size: 18 residues. The CDR3 here is CSVEAPWTSGGSTDTQYF. CDR3 in DNA: TGCAGCGTTGAAGCCCCATGGACTAGCGGGGGCTCCACAGATACGCAGTATTTT.

This chain uses TRBV19 with TRBJ2-1; the match to TRBD2 covers 10 bases. CDR1 is LNHDA, CDR2 SQIVND, per germline (reference sequence). V lost 2 bases and J lost 2; bases outside the gene matches: 3. The CDR3 is 16 residues long. CDR3 sequence reads: CASSIRSGRAYNEQFF. The CDR3 nucleotides read TGTGCCAGTAGTATAAGGAGCGGGAGGGCCTACAATGAGCAGTTCTTC.

The chain combines TRBV28 with TRBJ1-5; no clear D. Trimming left V 6 bases short and J 4 bases short, with 28 bases between. CDR1 and CDR2 from the germline V gene are MDHEN and SYDVKM. This CDR3 has 19 residues. CDR3 nucleotide sequence: TGTGCCAGCAGCCTGGTTGGTGGTTCACGGGGTCTCAATAATCAGCCCCAGCATTTT. Translating it yields CASSLVGGSRGLNNQPQHF.

Concerning this clonotype itself: One end of the junction varies from germline; a read error may be responsible. The chain's CDR3 is CTSSVGIGTDTQYF. CDR3 nucleotides: TGTACCAGTTCCGTGGGGATTGGGACCGATACGCAGTATTTT. The chain links TRBV6-6 to TRBJ2-3; D may be TRBD1 or TRBD2 (5 bases each). The CDR3 extends over 14 amino acids. The germline V gene has CDR1 MNHNY and CDR2 SVGAGI (reference sequence).

V and J are TRBV20-1 and TRBJ1-2; the match to TRBD1 covers 10 bases. Germline CDR1 DFQATT, CDR2 SNEGSKA (reference sequence). The CDR3 extends over 14 amino acids. J was trimmed by 4 bases and V by 5 bases; bases with no gene match: 7. The CDR3 spells CSADPTGGGYGYTF. The CDR3 DNA follows: TGCAGTGCTGACCCGACAGGGGGCGGCTATGGCTACACCTTC.

The gene calls are TRBV11-1 and TRBJ2-7; TRBD2 aligns across 10 bases. Germline V CDR1 and CDR2: SGHAT, FQDESV (reference sequence). The length of the CDR3 is 13 residues. The ends lost 5 bases at V and 9 bases at J; junction bases unmatched: 7. CDR3 residues: CASSLLGLAPQYV. The DNA of the CDR3 is TGTGCCAGCAGCCTTCTGGGACTAGCGCCGCAGTACGTC.

The sample holds one count of this clonotype. The CDR3 DNA reads as TGTGCCAGCAGCCAATACGGGGCCGGGGCCAACGTCCTGACTTTC. This codes for CASSQYGAGANVLTF. The chain couples TRBV3-1 to TRBJ2-6; D may match TRBD1 or TRBD2 (5 bases each). The ends were cut back, 2 bases at V and 4 bases at J, with 9 bases in the middle. Germline CDR1 reads LGHDT; CDR2 reads YNNKEL (reference sequence). This CDR3 has 15 residues.

The V call is TRBV25-1, the J call TRBJ2-3; no reliable D call. CDR3 length: 19 amino acids. Germline V gene data show CDR1 as MGHDK and CDR2 as SYGVNS. The V end was cut by 2 bases, the J end by 4 bases, with 25 bases between. In nucleotides, the CDR3 is TGTGCCAGCAGTGAAGAATTTGCTATTGGAGCTATAGTACCAGATACGCAGTATTTT. It encodes CASSEEFAIGAIVPDTQYF.

The chain links TRBV20-1 to TRBJ2-1; TRBD2 is a possible D gene (7 bases). This CDR3 has 14 residues. Germline V lookup: CDR1 DFQATT, CDR2 SNEGSKA (reference sequence). Deletions cut 5 bases from V and 7 bases from J, with 18 bases between. The CDR3 protein is CSARRGGANNEQFF. For the CDR3, the DNA is TGCAGTGCTCGCCGCGGGGGCGCGAATAATGAGCAGTTCTTC.

The CDR3 spells CSARRGISSTDTQYF. The DNA for the CDR3 is TGCAGTGCTAGGAGGGGAATTTCTAGCACAGATACGCAGTATTTT. This rearrangement joins TRBV20-1 to TRBJ2-3; D assignment may be TRBD1 or TRBD2 (5 bases each). V gave up 3 bases and J gave up 0 bases, with 13 bases separating them. The CDR3 spans 15 residues. CDR1 and CDR2 from the germline V gene are DFQATT and SNEGSKA (reference sequence).

The rearrangement links TRBV29-1 to TRBJ2-1; possible D gene TRBD1, 5 bases. The CDR3 has 14 amino acids. Per the germline V gene, CDR1 is SQVTM and CDR2 is ANQGSEA. Trimming pared 5 bases from V and 8 bases from J, leaving 19 bases between. The CDR3 region has the DNA TGCAGCGTTCCCAGGGTGGTTAGGAACCATGAGCAGTTCTTC. Translation: CSVPRVVRNHEQFF.

This clonotype came up a few times. The chain uses TRBV12-3 or TRBV12-4 and TRBJ2-3, with D unresolved. V lost 3 bases and J lost 4, with 11 bases in between. The CDR3 length is 14 residues. The CDR3 DNA reads as TGTGCCAGCAGTTTTGCCATTGACGCAGATACGCAGTATTTT. Its translation is CASSFAIDADTQYF.

This clonotype was detected ten times or more. CDR3: CSARDRGPPWDTQYF. The CDR3 bases are TGCAGTGCTAGAGATCGTGGGCCCCCTTGGGATACGCAGTATTTT. The chain has TRBV20-1 and TRBJ2-3; no clear D. Germline CDR1 is DFQATT and CDR2 is SNEGSKA (reference sequence). The V end was cut by 0 bases, the J end by 6 bases, with 16 bases between. The CDR3 spans 15 residues.

About this clonotype: At one end the junction does not follow the germline gene, possibly because of a read error. This chain uses TRBV7-2 with TRBJ2-4; D not resolved. Germline CDR1 SGHTA, CDR2 FQGNSA. There are 13 residues in the CDR3. CDR3 residues: CASSLNRKSIQYF. The DNA of the CDR3 is TGTGCCAGCAGCTTAAACCGGAAAAGCATTCAGTACTTC.

The CDR3 nucleotides are TGCAGTGCTAGGGGGCGGGCCGACTACGAGCAGTACTTC. It codes for CSARGRADYEQYF. The V gene is TRBV20-1, the J gene TRBJ2-5; D might be TRBD1 or TRBD2, each matching 5 bases. The end of the DNA fits TRBJ2-7 better, so the J call may be wrong. CDR3 length: 13 residues. The V gene's germline CDR1 is DFQATT and CDR2 SNEGSKA (reference sequence).

This clonotype was recorded a few times. The V and J genes are TRBV19 and TRBJ2-3, with D possibly matching TRBD2 (7 bases). V lost 6 bases and J 2 bases, leaving 15 bases between the germline ends. CDR1 is LNHDA, CDR2 SQIVND, per germline (reference sequence). The CDR3 has 15 residues. The CDR3 here is CASRAGAGHTDTQYF. DNA for the CDR3: TGTGCCAGTAGGGCGGGGGCAGGGCACACAGATACGCAGTATTTT.

This chain uses TRBV12-3 or TRBV12-4 with TRBJ2-3; possibly TRBD2 for D (5 bases). CDR3 length: 15 amino acids. Trimming removed 3 bases from V and 2 bases from J, with 12 bases in between. The CDR3 DNA reads TGTGCCAGCAGTTTCGGAGGAGTCGTCACAGATACGCAGTATTTT. It yields the protein CASSFGGVVTDTQYF.

CDR3 residues: CASRVTGVAKNIQYF. The CDR3 DNA sequence: TGTGCCAGTAGGGTGACAGGGGTAGCCAAAAACATTCAGTACTTC. The chain recombines TRBV19 with TRBJ2-4; 8 bases map to TRBD1. The CDR3 is made up of 15 amino acids. The ends lost 6 bases at V and 0 bases at J; junction bases unmatched: 4. From germline, CDR1 is LNHDA and CDR2 SQIVND (reference sequence).

This clonotype was counted between two and nine times. This rearrangement joins TRBV20-1 to TRBJ1-4, with no clear D. Germline V gene lookup returns CDR1 DFQATT and CDR2 SNEGSKA (reference sequence). V was cut by 1 base and J by 8 bases, with 8 bases left in between. The CDR3 loop spans 12 amino acids. Here the CDR3 reads CSARAPGEKLFF. The CDR3 DNA is TGCAGTGCTAGAGCCCCCGGGGAAAAACTGTTTTTT.

The sample holds a few counts of this clonotype. The chain joins TRBV11-2 to TRBJ2-7; TRBD2 agrees at 10 bases. The J call may be in error: the DNA end matches TRBJ2-5 better. This CDR3 is built from 16 residues. Germline V gives CDR1 SGHAT, CDR2 FQNNGV. The CDR3 loop reads CASSPSLAGVGETQYF. Written as DNA, the CDR3 is TGTGCCAGCAGCCCCAGCCTAGCGGGAGTGGGAGAGACCCAGTACTTC.

In this sample, this clonotype turned up once. The chain carries TRBV6-6 and TRBJ1-1; a possible D gene is TRBD1 (5 bases). Trimming cost V 4 bases and J 2 bases, with 11 bases left between them. The V gene's germline CDR1 is MNHNY and CDR2 SVGAGI (reference sequence). The CDR3 runs 14 residues. CDR3 residues: CASSFADRNTEAFF. The CDR3 DNA is TGTGCCAGCAGTTTTGCTGACAGAAACACTGAAGCTTTCTTT.

The chain combines TRBV7-8 with TRBJ2-6; D not resolved. The ends were cut back, 5 bases at V and 0 bases at J, with 17 bases in the middle. CDR1 SGHVS and CDR2 FQNEAQ come from the germline V gene. The CDR3 runs to 18 residues. CDR3 DNA sequence: TGTGCCAGCAGCAATCCAGCTTTCTCACACTCTGGGGCCAACGTCCTGACTTTC. It yields the protein CASSNPAFSHSGANVLTF.